This TCR beta chain was profiled in a study of chemoradiotherapy in HPV16-positive cancers. Study findings and constraints: Non-HPV-specific T cells did not expand in tumors during treatment, whereas candidate HPV-specific clones and E7-related motifs did. The functional HPV-specific definition rests on just two HPV16-positive patients.

Repeated repertoire sampling spanned the course of chemoradiotherapy. The germline V gene has CDR1 MNHNS and CDR2 SASEGT. J was trimmed by 6 bases and V by 3 bases; bases with no gene match: 5. CDR3 length: 14 amino acids. Here immunoSEQ multiplex PCR was the method, and the copy in TCRdb shows in-frame clones only, minus some. The sample holds about 980 clones, roughly 89% seen once. As to this clone: Its antigen is not known.

This sequence joins TRBV6-1 and TRBJ2-7, with 10 bases that match TRBD2. The receptor comes from a human donor with HPV-associated anogenital cancer. This material consisted of tumor tissue, taken from a patient who underwent chemoradiotherapy. CDR3 sequence reads: CASSESSGSSEQYF. CDR3 bases: TGTGCCAGCAGTGAGTCTAGCGGGAGTAGCGAGCAGTACTTC.